This T cell receptor (beta chain) was recovered during a study of blood T cell repertoires in COVID-19. Libraries were prepared by immunoSEQ multiplex PCR; TCRdb keeps only in-frame clonotypes and omits some of them. In the table there are around 200,000 clones, 89% of which are singletons. Input material: PBMCs or T cells enriched from blood (not recorded which). The clonotype was recovered from a woman between 40 and 55 years old with acute COVID-19.

The CDR3 coding sequence is TGTGCCAGCAGCGTAACCTGGCCAGGGAACAATGAGCAGTTCTTC. It translates to CASSVTWPGNNEQFF. V and J are TRBV9 and TRBJ2-1; tentatively, D is TRBD1 (5 bases). V lost 1 base and J 5 bases, leaving 13 bases between the germline ends. The CDR3 is made up of 15 amino acids. Looked up from germline, CDR1 is SGDLS and CDR2 is YYNGEE.